This T cell receptor (beta chain) originates from a study of response to subunit inactivated influenza vaccine. TCRdb used MiXCR to reprocess the RT-PCR reads, holding one entry per CDR3 protein. The profile shows a few hundred thousand distinct CDR3 sequences, around 13% of them singletons. This receptor was identified in a man over 45 who received an inactivated influenza vaccine. Material: PBMCs from blood, obtained less than 13 days after vaccination.

The CDR3 loop reads CASSSGGEIPDEQYF. CDR3 in DNA: TGTGCCAGCAGTTCAGGGGGCGAAATCCCCGACGAGCAGTACTTC. The chain couples TRBV28 to TRBJ2-7, with 8 bases that match TRBD1. The CDR3 consists of 15 residues. Trimming at V came to 4 bases and at J to 5 bases, leaving 10 bases not matched to a gene. Germline V gene lookup returns CDR1 MDHEN and CDR2 SYDVKM.